Shown below are 8 T cell receptor beta chains from a single sample sequenced in a study of shared clonotypes between healthy human individuals. Using immunoSEQ multiplex PCR, the repertoire was profiled, and TCRdb retains in-frame clones only, with some absent. Counted here are millions of clones, over 85% occurring once; the ten biggest clones make up roughly 0.15%. The sample comprised naive CD4+ T cells sorted from blood. The subset: CD45RA+ positively selected. These receptor sequences come from a man aged 18 to 35 in good health.

The table lists this clone with a count of one. The CDR3 region has the DNA TGTGCCTGGGGAACCGGGGGACACGAGCAGTACTTC. Translated: CAWGTGGHEQYF. The chain employs TRBV30 and TRBJ2-7; tentatively, D is TRBD2 (6 bases). Per the germline V gene, CDR1 is GTSNPN and CDR2 is SVGIG (reference sequence). V was clipped by 5 bases and J by 5 bases, with 13 bases between them. This CDR3 spans 12 amino acids.

The gene calls are TRBV6-1 and TRBJ2-7; 9 nucleotides line up with TRBD1. After removal of 4 bases from V and 3 bases from J, the junction contained 13 bases not matched to a gene. CDR1 is MNHNS and CDR2 is SASEGT in the germline V gene. The CDR3 is 17 residues long. CDR3 nucleotides: TGTGCCAGCAGTGCCTTGGGACAGGGTCGGGTTGGCTACGAGCAGTACTTC. This codes for CASSALGQGRVGYEQYF.

With respect to this clone: The same CDR3 arises from other DNA sequences in this sample as well. This rearrangement joins TRBV5-4 to TRBJ1-1, with D unclear. The germline V gene encodes CDR1 SGHNT and CDR2 YYREEE (reference sequence). The CDR3 spans 13 residues. V was pared by 1 base and J by 1 base, with 5 bases between. The CDR3 reads CASSLFQNTEAFF. CDR3 in DNA: TGTGCCAGCAGCTTGTTTCAGAACACTGAAGCTTTCTTT.

The CDR3 DNA is TGCGCCAGCAGCTTGAGCGGAGCCTACAATGAGCAGTTCTTC. Amino acid sequence: CASSLSGAYNEQFF. The gene calls are TRBV5-1 and TRBJ2-1; D is perhaps TRBD2 (5 bases). Germline values: CDR1 SGHRS, CDR2 YFSETQ. The CDR3 has 14 amino acids. Trimming took 1 base from V and 2 from J, leaving 7 bases between them.

The genes are TRBV10-3 and TRBJ1-2; possibly TRBD1 for D (6 bases). V was clipped by 2 bases and J by 2 bases, with 9 bases between them. The germline V gene has CDR1 ENHRY and CDR2 SYGVKD. This CDR3 has 14 residues. The CDR3 is CAISELGANYGYTF. DNA for the CDR3: TGTGCCATCAGTGAGCTGGGGGCGAACTATGGCTACACCTTC.

This chain joins TRBV5-1 and TRBJ2-7, with D perhaps given as TRBD1 or TRBD2 (6 bases each). V gave up 2 bases and J gave up 3 bases, with 12 bases separating them. Germline CDR1 SGHRS, CDR2 YFSETQ. The CDR3 extends over 14 amino acids. The CDR3 is CASSFRGGGYEQYF. CDR3 DNA sequence: TGCGCCAGCAGCTTCAGAGGGGGAGGCTACGAGCAGTACTTC.

On this clone: The junction departs from germline at one end; a sequencing error may be responsible. The rearrangement uses TRBV4-1 and TRBJ2-2, with 7 nucleotides matching TRBD1. Germline V gene sequence: CDR1 MGHRA, CDR2 YSYEKL. The CDR3 has 16 amino acids. The CDR3 spells CVSSQEGGRGTGELFF. The CDR3, as DNA: TGCGTCAGCAGCCAAGAAGGGGGCCGTGGCACCGGGGAGCTGTTTTTT.

Worth noting for this clone: Other DNA sequences in this sample translate to the same CDR3. CDR3 amino acids: CASSVDYEQYF. The CDR3 DNA follows: TGTGCCAGCAGCGTCGACTACGAGCAGTACTTC. The chain is built from TRBV2 and TRBJ2-7; D remains unclear. Germline CDR1 is SNHLY and CDR2 is FYNNEI. Trimming stripped 6 bases from V and 3 bases from J, with 6 bases between. The CDR3 totals 11 residues. Full variable domain (remainder filled in from reference TRBV2 and TRBJ2-7): EPEVTQTPSHQVTQMGQEVILRCVPISNHLYFYWYRQILGQKVEFLVSFYNNEISEKSEIFDDQFSVERPDGSNFTLKIRSTKLEDSAMYFCASSVDYEQYFGPGTRLTVT.